The text below deals with one T cell receptor beta chain. These data come from a study of cytomegalovirus exposure and HLA in healthy donors. V was shortened by 1 base and J by 5 bases, with 11 bases between the two germline ends. Germline V gene data show CDR1 as SGHTA and CDR2 as FQGTGA. The CDR3 contains 14 residues. 13 Jbeta primers and 60 Vbeta primers were used for the PCR. Only in-frame clones appear in the TCRdb table, and some are missing; sequencing was by immunoSEQ multiplex PCR. The sample carries about 190,000 clones, around 79% recorded once. This chain uses TRBV7-3 with TRBJ1-1; possibly TRBD1 for D (6 bases). Input material: PBMCs. This clonotype was sampled from a woman aged 18-30 years in good health and CMV-seronegative. The CDR3: CASSLIGGDTEAFF. The CDR3 DNA follows: TGTGCCAGCAGCTTAATAGGGGGAGATACTGAAGCTTTCTTT.